A single T cell receptor (beta chain) is shown here with its context. Its target is not known. The sample belongs to a study of PD-L1 blockade in urothelial cancer. Study-wide results and limits: Blood clones associated with the tumor expanded more at 3 weeks in durable-benefit patients.

The assay was immunoSEQ multiplex PCR, and TCRdb's table has in-frame clones only and misses some. The sample records 38,000 or so clones, about four fifths being singletons. Each patient gave between 1 and 8 samples, pretreatment and on-treatment. The V segment lost 3 bases and the J segment 7 bases; nucleotides outside the gene matches: 10. The CDR3 spans 15 residues. Germline V gene data show CDR1 as SGHKS and CDR2 as YYEKEE (reference sequence). The sequence came from a man in his sixties with urothelial cancer. The chain employs TRBV5-5 and TRBJ1-2; TRBD1 matches 9 bases. Sequencing used PBMCs, obtained around atezolizumab (anti-PD-L1) treatment. DNA of the CDR3: TGTGCCAGCAGCTACCTACAGGGGGCGCAGGGTGGCTACACCTTC. Translation: CASSYLQGAQGGYTF.